Sequencing of this TCR beta chain was carried out in a study of T cell responses to AZD1222 COVID-19 vaccine. The ends were cut back, 7 bases at V and 2 bases at J, with 11 bases in the middle. The CDR3 length is 13 residues. Germline lookup yields CDR1 SGDLS and CDR2 YYNGEE. Remarks on this clone: What it recognizes is unknown.

General study points: The sample set comprised mostly white British donors with more females, and clonal diversity was possibly underestimated.

Generated by immunoSEQ multiplex PCR, the TCRdb table keeps only in-frame clones and is missing some. The table has fewer than 120,000 clones, about four fifths seen once; the top ten hold less than 5%. The sample in question was peripheral blood, obtained on day 0 of AZD1222 vaccination. This clonotype originated in an adult in good health. V gene TRBV9 combines with J gene TRBJ2-3, with a possible D match to TRBD2 (5 bases). CDR3 DNA sequence: TGTGCCAGCGGCCTAGCCATCACAGATACGCAGTATTTT. Translated, it gives CASGLAITDTQYF.